The present T cell receptor (beta chain) was sequenced within a study of blood T cell repertoires in COVID-19. Study context: Acute and convalescent COVID-19 samples came from the United States, Italy and Spain. Sources were T cells, B-cell-depleted T cells, or PBMCs; the material itself was cDNA or gDNA.

Original processing notes: Estimation of nucleated cell counts relied on the amplification of reference gene primers. The method was immunoSEQ multiplex PCR; TCRdb's version includes in-frame clones alone and lacks a portion of them. V, J and clone size are taken as reported in that table, and D and trimming were inferred from the DNA itself. The table has hundreds of thousands of clones, roughly 89% seen once. V was shortened by 4 bases and J by 4 bases, with 11 bases between the two germline ends. Germline V gene sequence: CDR1 SGHDT, CDR2 YYEEEE. This CDR3 is 13 amino acids long. This clonotype was obtained from a woman aged 18-35 years who had recovered from COVID-19. Material: peripheral blood. This sequence joins TRBV5-6 and TRBJ1-2; D is undetermined. The CDR3 nucleotides read TGTGCCAGCAGCACCGACACCGCCTATGGCTACACCTTC. Translated: CASSTDTAYGYTF.